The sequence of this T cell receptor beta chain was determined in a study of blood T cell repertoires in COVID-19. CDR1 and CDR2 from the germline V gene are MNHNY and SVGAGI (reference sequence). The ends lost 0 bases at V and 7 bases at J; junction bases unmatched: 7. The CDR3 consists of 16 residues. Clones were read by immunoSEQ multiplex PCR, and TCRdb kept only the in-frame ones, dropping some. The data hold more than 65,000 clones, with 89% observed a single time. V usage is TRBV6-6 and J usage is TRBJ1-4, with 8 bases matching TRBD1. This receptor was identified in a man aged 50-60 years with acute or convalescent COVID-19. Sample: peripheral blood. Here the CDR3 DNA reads TGTGCCAGCAGTTACTCCGTGACAGGGGCCGGTGAAAAACTGTTTTTT. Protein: CASSYSVTGAGEKLFF.